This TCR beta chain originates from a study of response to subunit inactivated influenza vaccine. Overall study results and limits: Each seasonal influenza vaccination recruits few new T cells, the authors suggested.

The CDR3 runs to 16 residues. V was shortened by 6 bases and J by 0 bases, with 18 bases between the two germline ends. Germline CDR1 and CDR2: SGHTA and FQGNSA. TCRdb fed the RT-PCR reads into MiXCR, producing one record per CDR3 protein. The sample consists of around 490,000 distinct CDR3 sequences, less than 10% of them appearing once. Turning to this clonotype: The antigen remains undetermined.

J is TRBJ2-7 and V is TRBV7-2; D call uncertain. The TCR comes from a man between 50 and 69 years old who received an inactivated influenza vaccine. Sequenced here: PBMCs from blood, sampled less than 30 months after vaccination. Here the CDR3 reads CASSFSRSRSSYEQYF. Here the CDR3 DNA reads TGTGCCAGCAGTTTCTCACGGAGCAGGAGCTCCTACGAGCAGTACTTC. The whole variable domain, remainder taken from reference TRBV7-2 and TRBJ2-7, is GAGVSQSPSNKVTEKGKDVELRCDPISGHTALYWYRQSLGQGLEFLIYFQGNSAPDKSGLPSDRFSAERTGGSVSTLTIQRTQQEDSAVYLCASSFSRSRSSYEQYFGPGTRLTVT.